These T cell receptor beta chains were read from a single sample in a study of blood T cell repertoires in COVID-19. TCRdb keeps only in-frame clones here, not all; method: immunoSEQ multiplex PCR. Of 100,000 or so clones in the sample, approximately 80% were seen once. The sequenced sample was peripheral blood. These receptor sequences come from a woman in her sixties or seventies with acute or convalescent COVID-19. Each CDR3 is given with its conserved first and last residue. Each record gives: J gene, CDR3 length, clone size, D gene, V gene, CDR3 protein, CDR3 DNA. D genes are given only for firm matches. Clone size is stated in some rows and not others, as once, few, many or a class when expanded.

j_call: TRBJ2-3; cdr3_length: 16; clone_size: few; d_call: TRBD2; v_call: TRBV18; cdr3_aa: CASSPRAGEGTDTQYF; cdr3_nt: TGTGCCAGCTCACCACGAGCGGGGGAAGGCACAGATACGCAGTATTTT
j_call: TRBJ2-2; cdr3_length: 14; clone_size: .; d_call: .; v_call: TRBV7-2; cdr3_aa: CASSPSRDTGELFF; cdr3_nt: TGTGCCAGCAGCCCGTCTCGGGACACCGGGGAGCTGTTTTTT
j_call: TRBJ2-1; cdr3_length: 16; clone_size: once; d_call: .; v_call: TRBV5-1; cdr3_aa: CASSLEFTKSYNEQFF; cdr3_nt: TGCGCCAGCAGCTTGGAGTTTACTAAGAGCTACAATGAGCAGTTCTTC
j_call: TRBJ2-7; cdr3_length: 14; clone_size: .; d_call: .; v_call: TRBV3-1/TRBV3-2; cdr3_aa: CASSQDRSSYEQYF; cdr3_nt: TGTGCCAGCAGCCAAGACAGGTCCTCCTACGAGCAGTACTTC
j_call: TRBJ2-1; cdr3_length: 16; clone_size: .; d_call: TRBD2; v_call: TRBV24-1; cdr3_aa: CATSAGLAGSYNEQFF; cdr3_nt: TGTGCCACCAGTGCCGGACTAGCGGGATCCTACAATGAGCAGTTCTTC
j_call: TRBJ1-2; cdr3_length: 13; clone_size: .; d_call: .; v_call: TRBV5-1; cdr3_aa: CASSADYNYGYTF; cdr3_nt: TGCGCCAGCAGCGCCGACTATAACTATGGCTACACCTTC
j_call: TRBJ1-3; cdr3_length: 16; clone_size: .; d_call: .; v_call: TRBV6-5; cdr3_aa: CASSYSRGPSGNTIYF; cdr3_nt: TGTGCCAGCAGTTACTCGCGGGGGCCATCTGGAAACACCATATATTTT
j_call: TRBJ1-4; cdr3_length: 14; clone_size: .; d_call: TRBD1; v_call: TRBV9; cdr3_aa: CASSRTGDDEKLFF; cdr3_nt: TGTGCCAGCAGCCGGACAGGGGATGATGAAAAACTGTTTTTT
j_call: TRBJ1-1; cdr3_length: 11; clone_size: .; d_call: .; v_call: TRBV6-5; cdr3_aa: CAITFRGEAFF; cdr3_nt: TGTGCCATTACGTTCCGCGGTGAAGCTTTCTTT
j_call: TRBJ1-4; cdr3_length: 13; clone_size: .; d_call: TRBD1; v_call: TRBV19; cdr3_aa: CASGPGGNEKLFF; cdr3_nt: TGTGCCAGTGGGCCAGGGGGGAATGAAAAACTGTTTTTT
j_call: TRBJ2-1; cdr3_length: 16; clone_size: .; d_call: .; v_call: TRBV5-4; cdr3_aa: CASRPTGTPTYNEQFF; cdr3_nt: TGTGCCAGCAGACCCACCGGGACACCCACCTACAATGAGCAGTTCTTC
j_call: TRBJ2-1; cdr3_length: 12; clone_size: .; d_call: TRBD1; v_call: TRBV30; cdr3_aa: CAWSVQGGPTFF; cdr3_nt: TGTGCCTGGAGTGTACAGGGGGGACCCACGTTCTTC
j_call: TRBJ1-2; cdr3_length: 15; clone_size: .; d_call: TRBD1; v_call: TRBV6-5; cdr3_aa: CASSYSDRGHYGYTF; cdr3_nt: TGTGCCAGCAGTTATAGTGACAGGGGGCACTATGGCTACACCTTC
j_call: TRBJ2-3; cdr3_length: 14; clone_size: .; d_call: TRBD2; v_call: TRBV27; cdr3_aa: CASSLPGAGDTQYF; cdr3_nt: TGTGCCAGCAGTTTACCGGGAGCGGGGGATACGCAGTATTTT
j_call: TRBJ1-1; cdr3_length: 15; clone_size: .; d_call: .; v_call: TRBV5-4; cdr3_aa: CASSLSLGGDTEAFF; cdr3_nt: TGTGCCAGCAGCTTGAGTTTAGGGGGAGACACTGAAGCTTTCTTT
j_call: TRBJ2-1; cdr3_length: 13; clone_size: once; d_call: .; v_call: TRBV6-2/TRBV6-3; cdr3_aa: CASSLSGYNEQFF; cdr3_nt: TGTGCCAGCAGTTTGTCGGGATACAATGAGCAGTTCTTC
j_call: TRBJ1-2; cdr3_length: 13; clone_size: once; d_call: TRBD1; v_call: TRBV30; cdr3_aa: CAWSPGQVNGYTF; cdr3_nt: TGTGCCTGGAGTCCTGGACAGGTTAATGGCTACACCTTC
j_call: TRBJ1-4; cdr3_length: 13; clone_size: .; d_call: TRBD1; v_call: TRBV5-1; cdr3_aa: CASSTGTDEKLFF; cdr3_nt: TGCGCCAGCAGCACCGGGACAGACGAAAAACTGTTTTTT
j_call: TRBJ2-7; cdr3_length: 14; clone_size: .; d_call: .; v_call: TRBV5-1; cdr3_aa: CASSPTTSSSEQYF; cdr3_nt: TGCGCCAGCAGCCCGACTACCTCTTCGAGCGAGCAGTACTTC
j_call: TRBJ1-2; cdr3_length: 17; clone_size: .; d_call: TRBD1; v_call: TRBV5-1; cdr3_aa: CASSLEQGAIQNYGYTF; cdr3_nt: TGCGCCAGCAGCTTAGAACAGGGGGCAATTCAAAACTATGGCTACACCTTC
j_call: TRBJ1-6; cdr3_length: 13; clone_size: .; d_call: .; v_call: TRBV28; cdr3_aa: CASSPPRNSPLHF; cdr3_nt: TGTGCCAGCAGCCCCCCCCGGAATTCACCCCTCCACTTT
j_call: TRBJ1-1; cdr3_length: 13; clone_size: .; d_call: .; v_call: TRBV7-2; cdr3_aa: CASSFGRGGQAFF; cdr3_nt: TGTGCCAGCAGCTTCGGGCGCGGGGGTCAGGCTTTCTTT
j_call: TRBJ1-1; cdr3_length: 16; clone_size: .; d_call: .; v_call: TRBV5-5; cdr3_aa: CASTTLGIQGSSEAFF; cdr3_nt: TGTGCCAGCACCACCCTAGGGATTCAGGGGAGCTCTGAAGCTTTCTTT
j_call: TRBJ1-2; cdr3_length: 14; clone_size: few; d_call: .; v_call: TRBV7-8; cdr3_aa: CASSLAEEGYGYTF; cdr3_nt: TGTGCCAGCAGCTTAGCGGAGGAAGGCTATGGCTACACCTTC
j_call: TRBJ1-2; cdr3_length: 14; clone_size: .; d_call: .; v_call: TRBV21-1; cdr3_aa: CASSKEGGAYGYTF; cdr3_nt: TGTGCCAGCAGCAAAGAAGGGGGCGCCTATGGCTACACCTTC
j_call: TRBJ2-6; cdr3_length: 15; clone_size: .; d_call: .; v_call: TRBV13; cdr3_aa: CASSRRGSGANVLTF; cdr3_nt: TGTGCCAGCAGCCGCAGGGGCTCTGGGGCCAACGTCCTGACTTTC
j_call: TRBJ1-2; cdr3_length: 15; clone_size: once; d_call: TRBD1; v_call: TRBV27; cdr3_aa: CASRMMGQGARGYTF; cdr3_nt: TGTGCCAGCAGAATGATGGGACAGGGGGCGCGGGGCTACACCTTC
j_call: TRBJ2-2; cdr3_length: 14; clone_size: once; d_call: .; v_call: TRBV10-1; cdr3_aa: CASSESGEPGELFF; cdr3_nt: TGCGCCAGCAGTGAGTCTGGGGAGCCCGGGGAGCTGTTTTTT
j_call: TRBJ2-3; cdr3_length: 14; clone_size: once; d_call: TRBD1; v_call: TRBV5-1; cdr3_aa: CASSGTGSTDTQYF; cdr3_nt: TGCGCCAGCAGCGGGACAGGTAGCACAGATACGCAGTATTTT
j_call: TRBJ2-5; cdr3_length: 13; clone_size: .; d_call: .; v_call: TRBV10-3; cdr3_aa: CAISDGKGETQYF; cdr3_nt: TGTGCCATCAGTGATGGGAAGGGGGAGACCCAGTACTTC
j_call: TRBJ2-7; cdr3_length: 14; clone_size: .; d_call: TRBD2; v_call: TRBV11-3; cdr3_aa: CASSLDPAGTEQYF; cdr3_nt: TGTGCCAGCAGCTTAGACCCAGCGGGGACCGAGCAGTACTTC